This T cell receptor beta chain was retrieved from a study of lymphopenia after photon versus proton radiotherapy. Overall study results and limits: Better survival with proton therapy was suggested as possible, not demonstrated. Post-nadir diversity loss with photons came from oligoclonal expansion, particularly CD8+ Temra cells. Larger post-nadir TCR diversity loss correlated inversely with survival in deceased patients. Photon-treated patients lost naive T cells and TCR diversity; proton-treated stayed stable.

The table came from immunoSEQ multiplex PCR; TCRdb's copy has only in-frame clones and leaves some out. The table lists some 28,000 clones, roughly four fifths of them singletons, with over 30% in the top ten. The CDR3 length is 15 residues. Losses at the gene ends were 6 bases for V and 2 bases for J; bases not matched to a gene: 6. Germline V gene lookup returns CDR1 SNHLY and CDR2 FYNNEI. This clone was detected once. What it binds is not known. The chain links TRBV2 to TRBJ2-7, with TRBD1 matching over 11 bases. The clonotype was recovered from a man aged 45-65 years with gastric cancer. The sample here was peripheral blood, taken from a patient treated with photon-based radiotherapy. This chain's CDR3 is CASSLSGQGAYEQYF. The CDR3 coding sequence is TGTGCCAGCAGCTTATCGGGACAGGGGGCCTACGAGCAGTACTTC.